The rows below give T cell receptor beta chains drawn from one sample of a study of OX40 agonist ivuxolimab in advanced cancers. Assay used: immunoSEQ multiplex PCR; TCRdb lists only in-frame clones, some missing. Of about 70,000 clones listed, approximately 83% are singletons. Sequencing used CD4+ or CD8+ T cells sorted from blood, obtained in a trial of the OX40 agonist ivuxolimab. The receptors come from an adult with an advanced solid tumor such as melanoma, head and neck, liver or kidney cancer. Both conserved end residues are part of each CDR3. Fields, in order: CDR3 DNA, CDR3 protein, clone size, D gene, V gene, J gene. The D gene is left open where the match is weak. Expanded clones get a size class; other rows say once, few or many, or leave the size out.

cdr3_nt: TGTGCCAGCAGCTCACGCCTGGGACAGAATAATTCACCCCTCCACTTT
cdr3_aa: CASSSRLGQNNSPLHF
clone_size: NA
d_call: TRBD1
v_call: TRBV7-9
j_call: TRBJ1-6

cdr3_nt: TGTGCCACCACGGAATCCAGGGCCCAAGAGACCCAGTACTTC
cdr3_aa: CATTESRAQETQYF
clone_size: once
d_call: NA
v_call: TRBV19
j_call: TRBJ2-5

cdr3_nt: TGCGCCAGCACCTTCCAGGGGCCGAACACCGGGGAGCTGTTTTTT
cdr3_aa: CASTFQGPNTGELFF
clone_size: NA
d_call: NA
v_call: TRBV5-1
j_call: TRBJ2-2

cdr3_nt: TGTGCCATCAGCCTGGGACAGGGGAAAACTGAAGCTTTCTTT
cdr3_aa: CAISLGQGKTEAFF
clone_size: NA
d_call: TRBD1
v_call: TRBV10-3
j_call: TRBJ1-1

cdr3_nt: TGTGCCAGCGGGGACCGGGGGTGGGACAATGAGCAGTTCTTC
cdr3_aa: CASGDRGWDNEQFF
clone_size: NA
d_call: NA
v_call: TRBV6-6
j_call: TRBJ2-1

cdr3_nt: TGTGCCAGCAGACCAGGGAACGCAGATACGCAGTATTTT
cdr3_aa: CASRPGNADTQYF
clone_size: NA
d_call: NA
v_call: TRBV6-1
j_call: TRBJ2-3

cdr3_nt: TGTGCCAGCAGTTCTAGCGGGGAAGAGACCCAGTACTTC
cdr3_aa: CASSSSGEETQYF
clone_size: NA
d_call: TRBD2
v_call: TRBV7-9
j_call: TRBJ2-5

cdr3_nt: TGTGCCAGCAGCGTAGAAGCGGGAGAGGTGGGATATACGCAGTATTTT
cdr3_aa: CASSVEAGEVGYTQYF
clone_size: NA
d_call: TRBD2
v_call: TRBV9
j_call: TRBJ2-3

cdr3_nt: TGCGCCAGCAGCTTACAAACAGGGAGTACTGAAGCTTTCTTT
cdr3_aa: CASSLQTGSTEAFF
clone_size: NA
d_call: NA
v_call: TRBV5-1
j_call: TRBJ1-1

cdr3_nt: TGTGCCAGCAGCTTTAATCCGGGCTCCGGGAACTCTGGAAACACCATATATTTT
cdr3_aa: CASSFNPGSGNSGNTIYF
clone_size: NA
d_call: NA
v_call: TRBV11-3
j_call: TRBJ1-3

cdr3_nt: TGTGCCAGCAGTGATTACAATGAGCAGTTCTTC
cdr3_aa: CASSDYNEQFF
clone_size: NA
d_call: NA
v_call: TRBV2
j_call: TRBJ2-1

cdr3_nt: TGTGCCAGTAGTGTCGTATTAGCGGCCTCCTACGAGCAGTACTTC
cdr3_aa: CASSVVLAASYEQYF
clone_size: NA
d_call: NA
v_call: TRBV19
j_call: TRBJ2-7

cdr3_nt: TGCAGCGTTGACGGGACGGCAGCCTACAATGAGCAGTTCTTC
cdr3_aa: CSVDGTAAYNEQFF
clone_size: NA
d_call: NA
v_call: TRBV29-1
j_call: TRBJ2-1

cdr3_nt: TGTGCCAGCAGTTACCAAGGACAGGGGGCAGATGGCTACACCTTC
cdr3_aa: CASSYQGQGADGYTF
clone_size: NA
d_call: TRBD1
v_call: TRBV6-5
j_call: TRBJ1-2

cdr3_nt: TGTGCCAGCAGCTCGGGACAGGGGAATGAAAAACTGTTTTTT
cdr3_aa: CASSSGQGNEKLFF
clone_size: NA
d_call: TRBD1
v_call: TRBV7-9
j_call: TRBJ1-4

cdr3_nt: TGTGCCAGCAGCTCACAAGGACAGGGTGGAACTGAAGCTTTCTTT
cdr3_aa: CASSSQGQGGTEAFF
clone_size: NA
d_call: TRBD1
v_call: TRBV7-9
j_call: TRBJ1-1

cdr3_nt: TGTGCCACCAGCGACTTAGGGACAGCAGAGACCCAGTACTTC
cdr3_aa: CATSDLGTAETQYF
clone_size: NA
d_call: TRBD1
v_call: TRBV15
j_call: TRBJ2-5

cdr3_nt: TGTGCCAGCAGCCAAGGGGAGGGGGTAACTTATGGCTACACCTTC
cdr3_aa: CASSQGEGVTYGYTF
clone_size: NA
d_call: NA
v_call: TRBV4-2
j_call: TRBJ1-2

cdr3_nt: TGTGCCAGCAGCTTACCACCGTCAGCGGGAGGGCCGGACGAGCAGTACTTC
cdr3_aa: CASSLPPSAGGPDEQYF
clone_size: NA
d_call: TRBD2
v_call: TRBV11-3
j_call: TRBJ2-7

cdr3_nt: TGTGCCAGCAGCGTAGTCGGGCAGGGAGGCACCGGGGAGCTGTTTTTT
cdr3_aa: CASSVVGQGGTGELFF
clone_size: NA
d_call: NA
v_call: TRBV9
j_call: TRBJ2-2

cdr3_nt: TGTGCCACCAGCAGACAGGGGGTGGGATATGAGCAGTTCTTC
cdr3_aa: CATSRQGVGYEQFF
clone_size: NA
d_call: TRBD1
v_call: TRBV15
j_call: TRBJ2-1

cdr3_nt: TGTGCCAGCAGCTTGGCAGGCGGGAACATTCAGTACTTC
cdr3_aa: CASSLAGGNIQYF
clone_size: NA
d_call: NA
v_call: TRBV7-6
j_call: TRBJ2-4

cdr3_nt: TGCGCCAGCAGCTTGGCCCGGACAGCCATCAGAGGGGATACGCAGTATTTT
cdr3_aa: CASSLARTAIRGDTQYF
clone_size: NA
d_call: NA
v_call: TRBV5-1
j_call: TRBJ2-3

cdr3_nt: TGTGCCGCCGGGACAGGGGGCCTGGGGCGGTCACCCCTCCACTTT
cdr3_aa: CAAGTGGLGRSPLHF
clone_size: NA
d_call: TRBD1
v_call: TRBV30
j_call: TRBJ1-6

cdr3_nt: TGTGCCAGCAGCGTAGGGAGAACCGGGGAGCTGTTTTTT
cdr3_aa: CASSVGRTGELFF
clone_size: once
d_call: NA
v_call: TRBV9
j_call: TRBJ2-2

cdr3_nt: TGTGCCAGCAGTAAGGACAGGGGATATGAAAAACTGTTTTTT
cdr3_aa: CASSKDRGYEKLFF
clone_size: NA
d_call: TRBD1
v_call: TRBV27
j_call: TRBJ1-4

cdr3_nt: TGTGTCAGCAGCCAAGATGGGGACATCCTCGGCTACGAGCAGTACTTC
cdr3_aa: CVSSQDGDILGYEQYF
clone_size: NA
d_call: NA
v_call: TRBV4-2
j_call: TRBJ2-7

cdr3_nt: TGTGCCAGCAGGGGGACAGGGGTCGCTGGAAACACCATATATTTT
cdr3_aa: CASRGTGVAGNTIYF
clone_size: NA
d_call: TRBD1
v_call: TRBV6-5
j_call: TRBJ1-3

cdr3_nt: TGTGCCAGCAGCCCGCGGGACAGTAACTCTGGAAACACCATATATTTT
cdr3_aa: CASSPRDSNSGNTIYF
clone_size: NA
d_call: TRBD1
v_call: TRBV9
j_call: TRBJ1-3

cdr3_nt: TGTGCCAGCAGCTTAGGGGACAGGGTCCAGCCCCAGCATTTT
cdr3_aa: CASSLGDRVQPQHF
clone_size: NA
d_call: TRBD1
v_call: TRBV7-9
j_call: TRBJ1-5

cdr3_nt: TGTGCCAGCAGCGTCCCGGGACTAGCGGCCAATGAGCAGTTCTTC
cdr3_aa: CASSVPGLAANEQFF
clone_size: NA
d_call: TRBD2
v_call: TRBV9
j_call: TRBJ2-1

cdr3_nt: TGTGCCAGCAGTCGTCGCAGGGGGGTTGCAACTAATGAAAAACTGTTTTTT
cdr3_aa: CASSRRRGVATNEKLFF
clone_size: NA
d_call: NA
v_call: TRBV21-1
j_call: TRBJ1-4

cdr3_nt: TGTGCCAGTAGTAAGGGGGGACAGATGAACACTGAAGCTTTCTTT
cdr3_aa: CASSKGGQMNTEAFF
clone_size: NA
d_call: TRBD1
v_call: TRBV19
j_call: TRBJ1-1

cdr3_nt: TGTGCCAGCAGCCGCGGGACAGGGTACGGAAACACCATATATTTT
cdr3_aa: CASSRGTGYGNTIYF
clone_size: NA
d_call: TRBD1
v_call: TRBV11-3
j_call: TRBJ1-3

cdr3_nt: TGTGCCAGCAGTTACTCGGGGGATGGCTACACCTTC
cdr3_aa: CASSYSGDGYTF
clone_size: NA
d_call: NA
v_call: TRBV6-6
j_call: TRBJ1-2

cdr3_nt: TGCGCCAGCAGCCAAGAAAGGGAGTACGAGCAGTACTTC
cdr3_aa: CASSQEREYEQYF
clone_size: NA
d_call: NA
v_call: TRBV4-1
j_call: TRBJ2-7

cdr3_nt: TGTGCCAGTAGACGACAGGGGACCAATCAGCCCCAGCATTTT
cdr3_aa: CASRRQGTNQPQHF
clone_size: few
d_call: TRBD1
v_call: TRBV19
j_call: TRBJ1-5

cdr3_nt: TGTGCCAGCAGCGGCAGGGGGCTCGATGGAGAAAAACTGTTTTTT
cdr3_aa: CASSGRGLDGEKLFF
clone_size: NA
d_call: TRBD1
v_call: TRBV5-8
j_call: TRBJ1-4

cdr3_nt: TGTGCCAGTAGTACAGGGTTGGGTGATGAAAAACTGTTTTTT
cdr3_aa: CASSTGLGDEKLFF
clone_size: NA
d_call: NA
v_call: TRBV2
j_call: TRBJ1-4

cdr3_nt: TGTGCCAGCGTGGGGGCGGATAATTCACCCCTCCACTTT
cdr3_aa: CASVGADNSPLHF
clone_size: few
d_call: NA
v_call: TRBV2
j_call: TRBJ1-6

cdr3_nt: TGTGCCAGCACCCCCGGACTAGCGGGTTACAATGAGCAGTTCTTC
cdr3_aa: CASTPGLAGYNEQFF
clone_size: NA
d_call: TRBD2
v_call: TRBV6-1
j_call: TRBJ2-1

cdr3_nt: TGTGCCAGCAGTGAAATCTCCTTCGATGAGCAGTTCTTC
cdr3_aa: CASSEISFDEQFF
clone_size: NA
d_call: NA
v_call: TRBV25-1
j_call: TRBJ2-1

cdr3_nt: TGCAGCGTCGGACAGAGCACAGATACGCAGTATTTT
cdr3_aa: CSVGQSTDTQYF
clone_size: NA
d_call: NA
v_call: TRBV29-1
j_call: TRBJ2-3

cdr3_nt: TGTGCCAGCAGTGAGGACCGCGGTTTTACTGAGCAGTTCTTC
cdr3_aa: CASSEDRGFTEQFF
clone_size: NA
d_call: NA
v_call: TRBV6-1
j_call: TRBJ2-1

cdr3_nt: TGTGCCAGCAATCGGGGGGGCACCGAGACCCAGTACTTC
cdr3_aa: CASNRGGTETQYF
clone_size: NA
d_call: TRBD2
v_call: TRBV28
j_call: TRBJ2-5

cdr3_nt: TGTGCCAGCAGCTCGGACAGGGGAGGTGGCTACACCTTC
cdr3_aa: CASSSDRGGGYTF
clone_size: NA
d_call: TRBD1
v_call: TRBV7-2
j_call: TRBJ1-2

cdr3_nt: TGCGCCAGCAGCCGAACCGGGACAGGAATTTACGAGCAGTACTTC
cdr3_aa: CASSRTGTGIYEQYF
clone_size: once
d_call: TRBD1
v_call: TRBV4-1
j_call: TRBJ2-7

cdr3_nt: TGCAGCGCCCTAGCGGGGGGCAGGTCAGAGACCCAGTACTTC
cdr3_aa: CSALAGGRSETQYF
clone_size: NA
d_call: TRBD2
v_call: TRBV29-1
j_call: TRBJ2-5